This T cell receptor (beta chain) emerged from a study of identical twins. Note on this clonotype: Antigen: not known.

General observations from the study: Reduced insertions were recorded for abundant cord blood beta clonotypes, with no such pattern in memory repertoires. Sharing of beta out-of-frame sequences by twins showed a weaker excess.

Unique molecular identifiers were in the cDNA, with template-switch universal primer binding. TCRdb reprocessed the 5' RACE reads via MiXCR and lists one record per CDR3 protein. In the table there are about 720,000 distinct CDR3 sequences, approximately 18% of which are singletons. In germline, CDR1 is SGHTA, CDR2 FQGTGA. The trim removed 5 bases at V and 1 base at J, leaving 2 bases unmatched. The CDR3 loop spans 15 amino acids. These sequences were also reported in another study, on T cells expressing NK-cell markers.

The receptor's source is a woman aged 18-29 years in good health. Sequenced: PBMCs. The V gene is TRBV7-3, the J gene TRBJ2-6; 7 bases match TRBD1. In nucleotides, the CDR3 is TGTGCCAGCAGCCGGGACAGATCTGGGGCCAACGTCCTGACTTTC. As protein: CASSRDRSGANVLTF.